This TCR beta chain came from a study of blood T cell repertoires in COVID-19. The overall study: Samples representing acute and convalescent COVID-19 were sourced from the United States, Italy and Spain. T cells, B-cell-depleted T cells, or PBMCs supplied cDNA or gDNA.

In this sample, this clone turned up once. Original processing methods: By means of reference gene primer amplification, nucleated cell counts were estimated. The repertoire was sequenced with immunoSEQ multiplex PCR; TCRdb's copy has only in-frame clones and lacks some. For V, J and clone size, that table is used; D and trimming come from the DNA. The sample records 25,000 or so clones, 86% being singletons. The CDR3 has 15 residues. V lost 5 bases and J lost 5, with 17 bases in between. The V gene's germline CDR1 is LNHDA and CDR2 SQIVND (reference sequence). Sequencing was done on a sample of peripheral blood. V gene TRBV19 combines with J gene TRBJ2-3; tentative D call: TRBD1 (5 bases). This TCR came from a woman older than 75 with active or convalescent COVID-19. CDR3: CASSPQARDQDTQYF. As DNA, the CDR3 is TGTGCCAGTAGTCCACAGGCTAGGGATCAAGATACGCAGTATTTT.